This TCR beta chain was sequenced for a study of early T cells in non-severe SARS-CoV-2 infection. The wider study: The input, bulk RNA from unsorted whole blood, was sequenced, and chains were unpaired.

CDR1 and CDR2 (germline): SGHDT, YYEEEE. CDR3 size: 18 residues. The V and J ends lost 4 bases and 4 bases, in that order; junction bases with no gene match: 16. Individual cDNA molecules received unique molecular identifiers during library preparation. TCRdb reprocessed the 5' RACE reads with MiXCR, giving one entry per CDR3 protein. The profile shows some 30,000 distinct CDR3 sequences, roughly 5% of them singletons. In its sample, this clonotype ranks as medium-sized. The chain joins TRBV5-6 to TRBJ2-3, with 9 nucleotides matching TRBD2. The specimen was whole blood. The TCR originated in an adult who was a healthcare worker with PCR-confirmed SARS-CoV-2 infection or an uninfected control (not recorded which). The CDR3 DNA reads as TGTGCCAGCAGCGCGCCCGAGGGATTAGCGGGAGATCCAGATACGCAGTATTTT. Its protein is CASSAPEGLAGDPDTQYF.